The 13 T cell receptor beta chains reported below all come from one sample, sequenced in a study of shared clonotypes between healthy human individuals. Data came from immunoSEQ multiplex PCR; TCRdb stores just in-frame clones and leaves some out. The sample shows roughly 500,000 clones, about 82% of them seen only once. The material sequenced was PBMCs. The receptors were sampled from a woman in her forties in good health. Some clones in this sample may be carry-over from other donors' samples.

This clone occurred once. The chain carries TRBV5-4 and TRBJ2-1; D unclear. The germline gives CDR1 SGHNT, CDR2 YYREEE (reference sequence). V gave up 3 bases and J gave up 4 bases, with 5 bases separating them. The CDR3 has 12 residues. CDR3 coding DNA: TGTGCCAGCAGCTGGAAATACAATGAGCAGTTCTTC. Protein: CASSWKYNEQFF.

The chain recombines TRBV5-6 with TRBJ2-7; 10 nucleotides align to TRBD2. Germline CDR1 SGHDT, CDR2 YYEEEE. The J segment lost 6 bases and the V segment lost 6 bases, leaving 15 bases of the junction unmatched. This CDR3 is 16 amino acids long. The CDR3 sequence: CASTSAWASGRPEQYF. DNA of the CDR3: TGTGCCAGCACCTCTGCTTGGGCTAGCGGGAGACCCGAGCAGTACTTC.

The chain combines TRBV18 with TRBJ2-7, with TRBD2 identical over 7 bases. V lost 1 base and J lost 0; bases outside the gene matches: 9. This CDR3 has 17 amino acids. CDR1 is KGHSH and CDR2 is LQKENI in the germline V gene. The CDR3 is CASSPLAGSVSSYEQYF. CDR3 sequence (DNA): TGTGCCAGCTCACCACTAGCGGGTAGTGTGAGCTCCTACGAGCAGTACTTC.

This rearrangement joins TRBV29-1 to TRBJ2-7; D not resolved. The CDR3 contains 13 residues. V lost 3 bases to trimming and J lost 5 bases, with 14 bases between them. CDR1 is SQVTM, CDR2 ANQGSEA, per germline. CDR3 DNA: TGCAGCGTTGACGCTGGGTTAATAGACGAGCAGTACTTC. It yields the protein CSVDAGLIDEQYF.

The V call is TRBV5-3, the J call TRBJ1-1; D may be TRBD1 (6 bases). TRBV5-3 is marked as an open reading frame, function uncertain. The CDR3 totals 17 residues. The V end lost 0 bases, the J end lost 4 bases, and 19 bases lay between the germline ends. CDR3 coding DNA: TGTGCCAGAAGCTTGGATTCTCAGGGGCTGGAGGGCACTGAAGCTTTCTTT. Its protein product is CARSLDSQGLEGTEAFF.

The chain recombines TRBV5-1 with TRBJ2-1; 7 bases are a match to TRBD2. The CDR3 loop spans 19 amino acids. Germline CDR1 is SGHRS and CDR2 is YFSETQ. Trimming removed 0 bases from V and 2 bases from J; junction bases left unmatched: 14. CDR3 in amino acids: CASSLVGGTSLFTYNEQFF. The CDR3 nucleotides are TGCGCCAGCAGCTTGGTGGGAGGGACCTCTCTTTTTACCTACAATGAGCAGTTCTTC. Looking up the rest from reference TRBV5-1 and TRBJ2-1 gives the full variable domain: KAGVTQTPRYLIKTRGQQVTLSCSPISGHRSVSWYQQTPGQGLQFLFEYFSETQRNKGNFPGRFSGRQFSNSRSEMNVSTLELGDSALYLCASSLVGGTSLFTYNEQFFGPGTRLTVL.

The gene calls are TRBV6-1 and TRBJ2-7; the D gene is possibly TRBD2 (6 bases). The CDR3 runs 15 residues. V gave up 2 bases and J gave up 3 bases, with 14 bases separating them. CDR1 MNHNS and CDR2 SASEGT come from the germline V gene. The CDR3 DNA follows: TGTGCCAGCAGTGAAAGCGGGCGGGCACTCTACGAGCAGTACTTC. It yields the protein CASSESGRALYEQYF.

The CDR3 here is CASSKEQFGYTF. DNA of the CDR3: TGTGCCAGCAGCAAAGAGCAGTTTGGCTACACCTTC. The genes are TRBV21-1 and TRBJ1-2. TRBV21-1 is a pseudogene segment. The length of the CDR3 is 12 residues.

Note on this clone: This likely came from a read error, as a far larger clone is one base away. CDR3 bases: TGTGCCACCCGCAGACGAAGGACAGGGACCATCAATCAGCCCCAGCATTTT. Protein sequence: CATRRRRTGTINQPQHF. This chain connects TRBV15 to TRBJ1-5; 8 bases match TRBD1. CDR3 length: 17 residues. Germline CDR1 is LNHNV and CDR2 is YYDKDF (reference sequence).

DNA of the CDR3: TGTGCCAGCAGCCGAGCGGGATTGGGATACAATGAGCAGTTCTTC. Translating gives CASSRAGLGYNEQFF. The V call is TRBV11-2, the J call TRBJ2-1; TRBD2 matches at 7 bases. The CDR3 loop spans 15 amino acids. J gave up 4 bases and V 5 bases, and 8 bases lay outside the gene matches. Germline CDR1 SGHAT, CDR2 FQNNGV.

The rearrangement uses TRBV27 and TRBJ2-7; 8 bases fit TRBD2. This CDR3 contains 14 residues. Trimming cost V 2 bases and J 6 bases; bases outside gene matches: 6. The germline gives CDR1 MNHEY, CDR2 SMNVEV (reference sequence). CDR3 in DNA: TGTGCCAGCAGTTTAGGTACCCTAGCGGGCGAGCAGTACTTC. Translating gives CASSLGTLAGEQYF.

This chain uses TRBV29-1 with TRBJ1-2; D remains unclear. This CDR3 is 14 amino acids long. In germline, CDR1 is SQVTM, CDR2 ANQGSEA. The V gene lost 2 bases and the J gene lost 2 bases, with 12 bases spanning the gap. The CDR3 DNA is TGCAGCGTTGAATGGGTTCCGCTAAACTATGGCTACACCTTC. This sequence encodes CSVEWVPLNYGYTF.

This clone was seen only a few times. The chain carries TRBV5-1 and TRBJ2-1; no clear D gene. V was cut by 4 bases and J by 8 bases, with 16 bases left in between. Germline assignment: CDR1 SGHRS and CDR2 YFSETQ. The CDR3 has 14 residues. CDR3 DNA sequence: TGCGCCAGCAGCACCAGGCCCCAGTTCGATGAGCAGTTCTTC. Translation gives CASSTRPQFDEQFF.